This T cell receptor (beta chain) was profiled in a study of blood T cell repertoires in COVID-19 (dated by TCRdb to 2020 to 2022). A note on the overall study: The collaborator samples originated in the United States, Italy and Spain and spanned the acute and convalescent phases of COVID-19. The prospective study material was composed of cDNA or gDNA derived from T cells, B-cell-depleted T cells, or PBMCs. Deeply sampled blood TCRbeta repertoires from subjects exposed to, actively infected with, or recovered from COVID-19 were included in the dataset. The repertoires were released in a freely available public database meant as a resource for research on the immune response to SARS-CoV-2. The samples were drawn from the first 160 participants of the ongoing ImmuneRACE study and from 950 to 1,500 subjects provided by 6 global collaborators. Sample metadata almost always included a de-identified subject ID, COVID-19 status, age in years and sex. Where available, HLA class I and class II types were obtained from metadata supplied by the sample provider rather than from assay-based typing.

General conclusions and limits of the study: The amount of clinical and demographic metadata varied by source and participant and was provided uncurated.

The collaborating institutions used their own protocols to collect whole blood in K2EDTA tubes. For TCRbeta analysis, collaborators shipped samples as frozen whole blood, isolated PBMCs, or DNA extracted from either of those sample types. This clone was seen a handful of times. It lacks a known antigen. Nothing much larger sits one base from this clone, and base qualities are not available. CDR1 and CDR2 are read off the germline V gene as LGHNA and YSLEER. V is reduced by 0 bases and J by 5 bases, leaving a spacing of 14 bases between them. The CDR3 covers 17 residues, taking in both the cysteine and the phenylalanine. The CDR3 DNA has 51 bases and is translated from base 1. TCRbeta CDR3 regions were amplified from genomic DNA using the immunoSEQ Assay, a bias-controlled multiplex PCR. The authors processed their data as follows. Nucleated cell counts per sample were estimated from amplification of reference gene primers within the assay. To quantify the absolute abundance of each unique TCRbeta CDR3 rearrangement, sequence reads were collapsed and filtered. For each sample, productive Simpson clonality was calculated by taking the square root of Simpson's diversity index across productive rearrangements. TCRdb obtained this table from immuneACCESS and retained in-frame rearrangements with V and J assigned. These tables miss some clones; where compared with another copy, unresolved V genes account for less than half of the shortfall, and the remainder is unexplained. V and J calls and clone size come straight from that table; D and trimming were deduced from the DNA. Counted in this sample were about 160,000 clones; approximately 81% of them appeared once. The top ten constitute 1% to 1.2% of the sample.

The sample consisted of peripheral blood. The sequence derives from a man in his forties with acute or convalescent COVID-19. The receptor chain draws on TRBV4-3 and TRBJ1-6; the D gene cannot be resolved reliably. The nucleotide sequence reads TGCGCCAGCAGCCAAGAAACCTTAGCTAGTGATAATTCACCCCTCCACTTT. Its translation is CASSQETLASDNSPLHF.